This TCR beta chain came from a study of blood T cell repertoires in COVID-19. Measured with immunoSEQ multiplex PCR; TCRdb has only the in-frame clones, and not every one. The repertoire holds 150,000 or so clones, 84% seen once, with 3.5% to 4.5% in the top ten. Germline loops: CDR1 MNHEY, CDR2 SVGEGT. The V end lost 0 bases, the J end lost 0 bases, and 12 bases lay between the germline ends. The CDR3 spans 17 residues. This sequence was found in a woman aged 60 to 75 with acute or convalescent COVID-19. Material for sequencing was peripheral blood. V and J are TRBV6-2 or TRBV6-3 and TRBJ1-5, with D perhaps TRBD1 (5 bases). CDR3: CASSYSRQQPSNQPQHF. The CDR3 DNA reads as TGTGCCAGCAGTTACTCGAGACAGCAGCCTAGCAATCAGCCCCAGCATTTT.